The 31 T cell receptor beta chains given below trace back to one sample, sequenced in a study of blood T cells in healthy people across ages. With a J-beta primer mix and a sample-barcoded 5' primer, a second PCR ran about 7 to 12 cycles. TCRdb reanalysed the 5' RACE reads using MiXCR and keeps one entry per CDR3 protein. This table holds fewer than 2 million distinct CDR3 sequences, 35% to 50% found once. Source material: blood. These receptors all come from a human donor in good health.

The chain has TRBV6-2 or TRBV6-3 and TRBJ2-5; a possible D gene is TRBD1 (5 bases). The germline gives CDR1 MNHEY, CDR2 SVGEGT. The CDR3 length is 14 residues. V was clipped by 0 bases and J by 5 bases, with 10 bases between them. CDR3 bases: TGTGCCAGCAGTTACTCCCAGGGATGGGAGACCCAGTACTTC. Translation: CASSYSQGWETQYF.

This clonotype was found a few times. The chain is built from TRBV5-1 and TRBJ2-7; D not certain. This CDR3 has 17 residues. Germline CDR1 reads SGHRS; CDR2 reads YFSETQ. V shed 6 bases and J shed 5 bases, with 27 bases lying between them. The CDR3 sequence: CASKTIKETPDVHEQYF. As DNA, the CDR3 is TGCGCCAGCAAAACAATAAAGGAGACGCCGGACGTCCACGAGCAGTACTTC.

This clonotype showed up just a few times. V and J are TRBV5-1 and TRBJ2-5; D remains unclear. Germline CDR1 is SGHRS and CDR2 is YFSETQ. Trimming removed 3 bases from V and 2 bases from J, with 11 bases in between. This CDR3 spans 14 amino acids. The CDR3 DNA reads as TGCGCCAGCAGCTATCACGGTTTTCAAGAGACCCAGTACTTC. Its translation is CASSYHGFQETQYF.

This clonotype was seen a handful of times. This sequence joins TRBV6-2 or TRBV6-3 and TRBJ2-7; D call uncertain. CDR3 length equals 12 residues. V dropped 7 bases and J dropped 0 bases, with 7 bases sitting between them. The germline CDR1 and CDR2 sequences are MNHEY and SVGEGT. The CDR3 loop is CASTATSYEQYF. The CDR3 nucleotides are TGTGCCAGCACCGCGACCTCCTACGAGCAGTACTTC.

The V gene is TRBV4-1, the J gene TRBJ2-3, with TRBD2 matching 7 bases. Germline V CDR1 and CDR2: MGHRA, YSYEKL. The CDR3 loop spans 16 amino acids. V gave up 0 bases and J gave up 2 bases; unmatched junction bases: 5. The CDR3 loop is CASSQDLRGVTDTQYF. As DNA, the CDR3 is TGCGCCAGCAGCCAAGATTTACGGGGGGTCACAGATACGCAGTATTTT.

CDR3 sequence: CASNFFPLNTEAFF. CDR3 DNA sequence: TGTGCCAGCAACTTTTTTCCCCTGAACACTGAAGCTTTCTTT. This rearrangement joins TRBV7-8 to TRBJ1-1; D is unresolved. Germline V CDR1 and CDR2: SGHVS, FQNEAQ. The CDR3 sequence is 14 residues long. The V end was cut by 7 bases, the J end by 0 bases, with 12 bases between. The variable domain in full, with the rest retrieved from reference TRBV7-8 and TRBJ1-1, is GAGVSQSPRYKVAKRGQDVALRCDPISGHVSLFWYQQALGQGPEFLTYFQNEAQLDKSGLPSDRFFAERPEGSVSTLKIQRTQQEDSAVYLCASNFFPLNTEAFFGQGTRLTVV.

This clonotype was seen only a few times. V is TRBV6-1 and J is TRBJ2-7; 9 bases are a match to TRBD1. The CDR3 has 15 residues. CDR1 and CDR2 (germline): MNHNS, SASEGT. With 7 bases clipped from V and 3 bases from J, the junction kept 10 bases outside the gene matches. The CDR3 protein is CASNVEGTGFYEQYF. The CDR3 DNA reads as TGTGCCAGCAACGTTGAGGGGACAGGGTTCTACGAGCAGTACTTC.

The chain recombines TRBV10-3 with TRBJ1-5; 7 bases match TRBD1. This CDR3 region has 15 residues. The germline V gene encodes CDR1 ENHRY and CDR2 SYGVKD. The V segment lost 6 bases and the J segment 4 bases; nucleotides outside the gene matches: 9. CDR3 loop: CAISQQGLGNQPQHF. For the CDR3, the DNA is TGTGCCATCAGCCAACAGGGGTTAGGTAATCAGCCCCAGCATTTT.

A note on this clonotype: It may be a read error: a sequence one base away is much more abundant. V gene TRBV12-3 or TRBV12-4 combines with J gene TRBJ2-1; no definite D call. This CDR3 region has 15 residues. The CDR3 DNA is TGTGCCAGCAGTCGCCAAAGGAGCTCCTGCAATGAGCAGTTCTTC. Translated: CASSRQRSSCNEQFF.

The rearrangement links TRBV29-1 to TRBJ1-6; TRBD1 aligns across 8 bases. Germline assignment: CDR1 SQVTM and CDR2 ANQGSEA. CDR3 length equals 13 residues. V lost 5 bases to trimming and J lost 7 bases; unmatched junction nucleotides: 4. CDR3 sequence reads: CSVRDRQNSPLHF. In DNA form, the CDR3 reads TGCAGCGTTAGGGACAGGCAGAATTCACCCCTCCACTTT.

On this clonotype: This may arise from a read error, as a much more abundant clone is one base away. The gene calls are TRBV4-2 and TRBJ2-7, with D perhaps given as TRBD1 or TRBD2 (6 bases each). In germline, CDR1 is LGHNA, CDR2 YNFKEQ. The CDR3 contains 14 residues. V was pared by 0 bases and J by 6 bases, with 12 bases between. In DNA form, the CDR3 reads TGTGCCAGCAGCCAAGATAGGGGGGACTGCGAGCAGTACTTC. It encodes CASSQDRGDCEQYF.

In this sample, this clonotype turned up once. The rearrangement links TRBV27 to TRBJ2-2, with 8 bases matching TRBD1. Germline CDR1 reads MNHEY; CDR2 reads SMNVEV (reference sequence). The length of the CDR3 is 16 residues. Trimming at V came to 1 base and at J to 6 bases, leaving 7 bases not matched to a gene. The CDR3 region has the DNA TGTGCCAGCAGTTTATTGCCAGGGGGCTTCGCCGGGGAGCTGTTTTTT. Translation: CASSLLPGGFAGELFF.

This clonotype was recorded at least ten times. The rearrangement joins TRBV4-2 to TRBJ2-7; D remains unclear. The CDR3 contains 14 residues. The germline V gene encodes CDR1 LGHNA and CDR2 YNFKEQ. V lost 5 bases, J lost 0 bases, and 11 bases lay in between. The CDR3 DNA reads as TGTGCCAGCAGCACTACCCGGCTCTCCTACGAGCAGTACTTC. It specifies CASSTTRLSYEQYF.

There are a few counts of this clonotype. The V and J genes are TRBV2 and TRBJ2-2; D unresolved. The CDR3 spans 12 residues. V shed 6 bases and J shed 7 bases, with 9 bases lying between them. Germline CDR1 is SNHLY and CDR2 is FYNNEI. For the CDR3, the DNA is TGTGCCAGCAGCACTACTTTCGGGGAGCTGTTTTTT. This sequence encodes CASSTTFGELFF.

For this clonotype: Mismatch with germline at one junction end may stem from a read error. V usage is TRBV5-6 and J usage is TRBJ1-5; D is possibly TRBD1 (5 bases). CDR1 is SGHDT and CDR2 is YYEEEE in the germline V gene. There are 16 residues in the CDR3. CDR3 sequence reads: CASSRWIGTANQPRHF. The CDR3 DNA sequence: TGTGCCAGCAGTCGTTGGATAGGGACGGCGAATCAGCCCCGGCATTTT.

This clonotype was observed a few times. The V call is TRBV10-3, the J call TRBJ2-5; D possibly corresponds to TRBD2 (5 bases). The V end lost 6 bases, the J end lost 5 bases, and 13 bases lay between the germline ends. CDR3 length equals 13 residues. CDR1 is ENHRY and CDR2 is SYGVKD in the germline V gene. The CDR3 loop is CAIRAREGETQYF. The CDR3 coding sequence is TGTGCCATCAGGGCCCGTGAGGGTGAGACCCAGTACTTC.

The chain employs TRBV5-1 and TRBJ2-4, with D hard to call. The J call may not be correct, given that the DNA end is closer to TRBJ2-7. Germline-derived CDR1 and CDR2 are SGHRS and YFSETQ. The CDR3 length is 13 residues. The CDR3 region is CASSLDHNYEQYF. The CDR3 DNA follows: TGCGCCAGCAGCTTGGACCACAACTACGAGCAGTACTTC.

This clonotype has only a few counts. This rearrangement joins TRBV7-9 to TRBJ1-4; D possibly corresponds to TRBD1 (5 bases). Germline CDR1 and CDR2: SEHNR and FQNEAQ (reference sequence). The CDR3 consists of 15 residues. Trimming left V 1 base short and J 8 bases short, with 14 bases between. CDR3 in DNA: TGTGCCAGCAGCTTAGGCCGTCAGGGAGGCGAAAAACTGTTTTTT. Residues: CASSLGRQGGEKLFF.

In this sample, this clonotype turned up once. The rearrangement links TRBV5-1 to TRBJ1-2; D unresolved. This CDR3 region has 15 residues. Germline loops: CDR1 SGHRS, CDR2 YFSETQ. The V end was cut by 6 bases, the J end by 2 bases, with 17 bases between. In DNA form, the CDR3 reads TGCGCCAGCAACTTATCTCCGGGAAGCAACTATGGCTACACCTTC. Its protein is CASNLSPGSNYGYTF.

The CDR3: CAWTSFPYYGYTF. In DNA form, the CDR3 reads TGTGCCTGGACCAGCTTTCCGTACTATGGCTACACCTTC. This sequence joins TRBV30 and TRBJ1-2, with D unresolved. From germline, CDR1 is GTSNPN and CDR2 SVGIG (reference sequence). V dropped 4 bases and J dropped 3 bases, with 12 bases sitting between them. CDR3 length equals 13 residues.

This clonotype was counted between two and nine times. The chain recombines TRBV7-2 with TRBJ2-7, with D unresolved. The germline V gene encodes CDR1 SGHTA and CDR2 FQGNSA. CDR3 length equals 12 residues. Trimming took 4 bases from V and 6 from J, leaving 10 bases between them. Here the CDR3 DNA reads TGTGCCAGCAGCTCTCTAACCTCCGAGCAGTACTTC. Translation gives CASSSLTSEQYF.

This chain joins TRBV5-6 and TRBJ2-1; D possibly corresponds to TRBD2 (5 bases). The germline V gene has CDR1 SGHDT and CDR2 YYEEEE. The CDR3 totals 19 residues. V lost 3 bases, J lost 5 bases, and 27 bases lay in between. CDR3 sequence (DNA): TGTGCCAGCAGCTCCGGCCGCGCGGGCGGACCTCTCCCCAACAATGAGCAGTTCTTC. Translating it yields CASSSGRAGGPLPNNEQFF.

This clonotype was seen only a few times. The CDR3 spells CASSHNRVGDEQYF. The DNA of the CDR3 is TGTGCCAGCAGCCACAACAGGGTGGGAGACGAGCAGTACTTC. V usage is TRBV3-1 and J usage is TRBJ2-7; the D gene is possibly TRBD1 (6 bases). The CDR3 is 14 residues long. Trimming stripped 3 bases from V and 5 bases from J, with 14 bases between. The germline V gene encodes CDR1 LGHDT and CDR2 YNNKEL (reference sequence).

This clonotype was counted a single time. The V gene is TRBV21-1, the J gene TRBJ2-5; the D call TRBD2 from the table was never checked on the DNA. TRBV21-1 is shown as a pseudogene. The CDR3 has 17 amino acids. CDR3 bases: TGTGCCAGCAGCAAAGGGGAGAAGGTCCGTGGTCTAGGGACCCAGTACTTC. Amino acids: CASSKGEKVRGLGTQYF.

The chain employs TRBV11-1 and TRBJ1-2; D might be TRBD1 (6 bases). V was trimmed by 4 bases and J by 4 bases, leaving 22 bases between them. The CDR3 totals 17 residues. Germline V gives CDR1 SGHAT, CDR2 FQDESV (reference sequence). The DNA for the CDR3 is TGTGCCAGCAGCTACAACGGAAAGACAGGAGCTCGCTATGGCTACACCTTC. It codes for CASSYNGKTGARYGYTF.

The chain combines TRBV7-9 with TRBJ1-1; D ambiguous. The CDR3 is 12 residues long. V gave up 4 bases and J gave up 4 bases, with 7 bases separating them. Germline lookup yields CDR1 SEHNR and CDR2 FQNEAQ (reference sequence). CDR3 sequence reads: CASSSWGTEAFF. The CDR3, as DNA: TGTGCCAGCAGCTCTTGGGGCACTGAAGCTTTCTTT.

This clonotype was seen just once. The chain joins TRBV5-1 to TRBJ2-7, with no clear D. Per the germline V gene, CDR1 is SGHRS and CDR2 is YFSETQ. The CDR3 covers 14 residues. V was clipped by 0 bases and J by 0 bases, with 7 bases between them. This CDR3 is CASSLVESSYEQYF. The CDR3 nucleotides are TGCGCCAGCAGCTTGGTAGAGAGCTCCTACGAGCAGTACTTC.

This clonotype was picked up a small number of times. The chain combines TRBV4-1 with TRBJ2-5; D might be TRBD2 (6 bases). This CDR3 is 13 amino acids long. Germline assignment: CDR1 MGHRA and CDR2 YSYEKL. The V gene lost 4 bases and the J gene lost 7 bases, with 13 bases spanning the gap. The CDR3 DNA is TGCGCCAGCAGCCTTTGGGGGGAAGGGACCCAGTACTTC. Protein sequence: CASSLWGEGTQYF.

The rearrangement links TRBV7-9 to TRBJ1-1; D remains ambiguous. From germline, CDR1 is SEHNR and CDR2 FQNEAQ (reference sequence). V lost 7 bases and J 3 bases, leaving 12 bases between the germline ends. The CDR3 runs 13 residues. CDR3 in DNA: TGTGCCAGCAAACCCAGGAGGGACACTGAAGCTTTCTTT. This sequence encodes CASKPRRDTEAFF.

The gene calls are TRBV5-6 and TRBJ2-1; no reliable D call. CDR1 and CDR2 (germline): SGHDT, YYEEEE. This CDR3 spans 17 amino acids. Trimming left V 0 bases short and J 0 bases short, with 13 bases between. For the CDR3, the DNA is TGTGCCAGCAGCTTGGAGGGTCTTATGAGCTCCTACAATGAGCAGTTCTTC. Translated: CASSLEGLMSSYNEQFF.

Points on this clonotype: Compared with germline, one end of the junction differs, possibly owing to a read error. The chain is built from TRBV28 and TRBJ2-2; D tentatively fits TRBD1 or TRBD2 (5 bases each). In germline, CDR1 is MDHEN, CDR2 SYDVKM. CDR3 size: 15 residues. In nucleotides, the CDR3 is TGTGCCAGCGGGTCCGGGGCTACGAATACCGGGGAGCTGTTTTTT. Amino acids: CASGSGATNTGELFF.